This T cell receptor (beta chain) was found in a study of T-cell memory formation after mild COVID-19. Study findings and constraints: Those CD4+ clones that contracted were mainly in CM and EM (CD8+ ones in EMRA). CD4+ bias marked clones expanding day 15 to 37, unlike balanced contracting clones.

TCRdb reprocessed the 5' RACE reads via MiXCR and lists one record per CDR3 protein. The sample holds fewer than 600,000 distinct CDR3 sequences, about a fifth seen once. CDR1 and CDR2 (germline): SGHTA, FQGTGA. CDR3 size: 16 residues. V was pared by 1 base and J by 5 bases, with 4 bases of the junction left unmatched. Worth noting for this clonotype: Its matching antigen is unknown.

The source is an adult woman who had mild COVID-19 (a few samples of this study predate the infection). Cell type and time point are not known. The chain uses TRBV7-3 and TRBJ2-5; 13 positions agree with TRBD2. Sequenced material: PBMCs or a T cell subset sorted from them (not recorded which). CDR3 DNA: TGTGCCAGCAGCTTAATACCGACTAGCGGGAGGGAGACCCAGTACTTC. Translating it yields CASSLIPTSGRETQYF.